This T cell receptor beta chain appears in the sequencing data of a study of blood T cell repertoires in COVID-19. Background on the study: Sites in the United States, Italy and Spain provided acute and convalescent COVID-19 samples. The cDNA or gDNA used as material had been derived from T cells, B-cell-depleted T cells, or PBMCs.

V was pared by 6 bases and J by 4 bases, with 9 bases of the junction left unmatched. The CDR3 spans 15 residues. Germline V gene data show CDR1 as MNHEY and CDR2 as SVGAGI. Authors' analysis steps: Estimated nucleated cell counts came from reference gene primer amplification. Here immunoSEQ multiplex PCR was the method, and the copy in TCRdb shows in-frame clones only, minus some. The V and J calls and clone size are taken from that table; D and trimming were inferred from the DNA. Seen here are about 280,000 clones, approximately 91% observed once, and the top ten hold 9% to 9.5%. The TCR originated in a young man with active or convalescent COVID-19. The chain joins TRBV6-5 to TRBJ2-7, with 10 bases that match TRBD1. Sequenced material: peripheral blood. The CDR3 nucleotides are TGTGCCAGCAGGTCCCCGGGACAGGGGATATACGAGCAGTACTTC. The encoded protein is CASRSPGQGIYEQYF.